This T cell receptor (beta chain) is from a study of blood T cell repertoires in COVID-19. Study context: The United States, Italy and Spain were the sources of the acute and convalescent COVID-19 samples.

Produced via immunoSEQ multiplex PCR; TCRdb's table is partial and in-frame only. The sample has approximately 460,000 clones; 89% are singletons. CDR1 is WNHNN, CDR2 SYGVQD, per germline (reference sequence). Trimming cost V 5 bases and J 4 bases, with 11 bases left between them. CDR3 size: 14 residues. Source material: peripheral blood. This chain joins TRBV10-1 and TRBJ2-2, with a possible D match to TRBD1 (7 bases). This clonotype originated in a young man with COVID-19, enrolled during active disease. The CDR3 loop reads CASSRQGGTGELFF. Written as DNA, the CDR3 is TGCGCCAGCAGTCGTCAGGGGGGCACCGGGGAGCTGTTTTTT.